Listed below are T cell receptor beta chains from one sample, sequenced in a study of blood T cell repertoires in COVID-19. Profiled with immunoSEQ multiplex PCR; TCRdb holds only in-frame clones, not every one. Of about 41,000 clones listed, approximately 90% are singletons. Material: peripheral blood. The receptors stem from a man in his sixties with acute or convalescent COVID-19. CDR3s include the opening cysteine and the closing phenylalanine or tryptophan. D genes are given only for firm matches. Clone size is given for some rows only: seen once, a few or many times, or a class if the clone is expanded.

v_gene	j_gene	d_gene	abundance	CDR3nt	CDR3aa
TRBV30	TRBJ1-4	.	.	TGTGCCTGGACCATCAACCGAGGGGAAAAACTGTTTTTT	CAWTINRGEKLFF
TRBV10-2	TRBJ1-4	.	.	TGCGCCAGCAGTCACCCTCAGGCAACTAATGAAAAACTGTTTTTT	CASSHPQATNEKLFF
TRBV14	TRBJ1-2	.	once	TGTGCCAGCAGCCTTAAAACAGGAAACCCTAACTATGGCTACACCTTC	CASSLKTGNPNYGYTF
TRBV12-5	TRBJ1-3	TRBD1	.	TGTGCTAGTGGCTTACTACCAACAGGGGGGGTTGCTGGAAACACCATATATTTT	CASGLLPTGGVAGNTIYF
TRBV6-2/TRBV6-3	TRBJ2-3	.	.	TGTGCCAGCAGTTACTTCCTACCTACTAGCACAGATACGCAGTATTTT	CASSYFLPTSTDTQYF
TRBV19	TRBJ2-3	.	once	TGTGCCAGTAGTTCCAGGGCCGACGGAGGGGCAGATACGCAGTATTTT	CASSSRADGGADTQYF
TRBV30	TRBJ1-2	.	.	TGTGCCTGGAGTGGTGGAGGGCTGGGTGGCTACACCTTC	CAWSGGGLGGYTF
TRBV30	TRBJ1-1	.	.	TGTGCCTGGAGTGGCCGGGGGGGGGCTGGGGACACTGAAGCTTTCTTT	CAWSGRGGAGDTEAFF
TRBV10-3	TRBJ1-5	TRBD1	few	TGTGCCATCAGTGAATCCCCTGCGGGACAGGGGATAAGCAATCAGCCCCAGCATTTT	CAISESPAGQGISNQPQHF
TRBV7-2	TRBJ1-3	.	.	TGTGCCAGCAGCTTAGCAAGTGTTAGGGAGGGACTCTTGAACACCATATATTTT	CASSLASVREGLLNTIYF
TRBV2	TRBJ2-4	.	.	TGTGCCAGTCGGTCCGGGATCCAGACGGGAAATCAGTACTTC	CASRSGIQTGNQYF
TRBV9	TRBJ2-2	TRBD1	few	TGTGCCAGCAGCGACACGGGTAGGGGGCCTTTCACCGGGGAGCTGTTTTTT	CASSDTGRGPFTGELFF
TRBV5-5	TRBJ2-7	TRBD2	.	TGTGCCAGCAGCCCGGCGGGGGGATTCTCCTACGAGCAGTACTTC	CASSPAGGFSYEQYF
TRBV7-2	TRBJ1-2	.	.	TGTGCCAGCAGTCAACAGGTTTTGTCCTATGGCTACACCTTC	CASSQQVLSYGYTF
TRBV10-1	TRBJ2-2	.	.	TGCGCCAGCAGTGACAGGGCCACCGGGGAGCTGTTTTTT	CASSDRATGELFF
TRBV30	TRBJ2-2	.	.	TGTGCCTGGACCGATAGGAGGACCGGGGAGCTGTTTTTT	CAWTDRRTGELFF
TRBV27	TRBJ2-2	.	once	TGTGCCAGCAGTTTAAAGGCGGGTTTGAACACCGGGGAGCTGTTTTTT	CASSLKAGLNTGELFF
TRBV5-4	TRBJ1-1	TRBD1	.	TGTGCCAGCAGCTTGGGACAGGGGTCGGTGGAAGCTTTCTTT	CASSLGQGSVEAFF
TRBV5-1	TRBJ1-1	.	.	TGCGCCAGCAGCCCCCCCTCGGGTTCGAACACTGAAGCTTTCTTT	CASSPPSGSNTEAFF
TRBV5-6	TRBJ1-2	.	.	TGTGCCAGCAGCGGGGTGGCAGGGCACGGCTACACCTTC	CASSGVAGHGYTF
TRBV2	TRBJ1-2	TRBD1	.	TGTGCCAGCAGACATGGGACAGGGAGTTTGCTTGGCTACACCTTC	CASRHGTGSLLGYTF
TRBV30	TRBJ1-4	.	.	TGTGCCTACGGTCTCGGGCAGGGTGGGGAAAAACTGTTTTTT	CAYGLGQGGEKLFF
TRBV4-2	TRBJ1-4	TRBD1	.	TGTGCCAGCAGCCAAGATTTGGGACAGGGACTGGCTAATGAAAAACTGTTTTTT	CASSQDLGQGLANEKLFF
TRBV5-1	TRBJ1-1	.	.	TGCGCCAGCAGCTTGGCGACCGGCCGGGGCACTGAAGCTTTCTTT	CASSLATGRGTEAFF
TRBV7-2	TRBJ1-2	.	.	TGTGCCAGCAGCGGAGGGGTAAGCGAATATGGCTACACCTTC	CASSGGVSEYGYTF
TRBV5-5	TRBJ2-3	.	.	TGTGCCAGCAGCTCCCCCATGGATACGCAGTATTTT	CASSSPMDTQYF
TRBV6-2/TRBV6-3	TRBJ1-1	TRBD1	.	TGTGCCAGCAGCCTAACCGAGACAGGGGGCATCACTGAAGCTTTCTTT	CASSLTETGGITEAFF
TRBV19	TRBJ1-5	.	few	TGTGCCAGTAGTCTGGGGGGGCCAGTTCGCAATCAGCCCCAGCATTTT	CASSLGGPVRNQPQHF